Given below is one T cell receptor beta chain in context. The V gene lost 2 bases and the J gene lost 0 bases, with 9 bases spanning the gap. Per germline, CDR1 DFQATT and CDR2 SNEGSKA (reference sequence). CDR3 length equals 14 residues. The sample is drawn from a study of T-cell reconstitution after alpha-beta-depleted transplantation in children. The authors prepared the TCRbeta library with unique molecular identifiers. TCRdb redid the calling of the PCR reads with MiXCR, one entry per CDR3 protein. The sample holds about 900,000 distinct CDR3 sequences, about 31% seen once. The source was PBMCs, mostly from graft donor cells, collected 360 days after TCRalphabeta/CD19-depleted stem cell transplant. The receptor's source is a boy under two years old who had a stem cell transplant for SCID, so the T cells may come from the graft donor. The gene calls are TRBV20-1 and TRBJ2-3; D gene ambiguous. CDR3 nucleotides: TGCAGTGCTAGATACAGCAGGAGCACAGATACGCAGTATTTT. Amino acid sequence: CSARYSRSTDTQYF.